The rows below give T cell receptor beta chains drawn from one sample of a study of T cell responses to AZD1222 COVID-19 vaccine. Produced via immunoSEQ multiplex PCR; TCRdb's table is partial and in-frame only. The sample consists of 86,000 or so clones, roughly nine tenths of them appearing once. Specimen: peripheral blood, collected on day 0 of AZD1222 vaccination. Source of these receptors: an adult in good health. Each CDR3 is given with its conserved first and last residue. A D gene is named only where the DNA matches it firmly.

TRBV6-5	TRBJ1-5	NA	TGTGCCAGCAGGTATGGGCCGTTACCCAATCAGCCCCAGCATTTT	CASRYGPLPNQPQHF
TRBV3-1/TRBV3-2	TRBJ1-2	NA	TGTGCCAGCAGCCAACAGGGACGGAACTATGGCTACACCTTC	CASSQQGRNYGYTF
TRBV28	TRBJ2-7	NA	TGTGCCAGCGGTCTTAACGAGCAGTACTTC	CASGLNEQYF
TRBV7-9	TRBJ2-2	TRBD2	TGTGCCAGCAGCCCGGGACTAGCGGCGGACGGGGAGCTGTTTTTT	CASSPGLAADGELFF
TRBV28	TRBJ1-5	NA	TGTGCCAGCAGTTCATCCTACTGGGGCGGCAATCAGCCCCAGCATTTT	CASSSSYWGGNQPQHF
TRBV19	TRBJ1-5	NA	TGTGCCAGTAGTATCCAGTCTAATCAGCCCCAGCATTTT	CASSIQSNQPQHF
TRBV7-3	TRBJ2-1	NA	TGTGCCAGCAGCTATAGCGCCAATGAGCAGTTCTTC	CASSYSANEQFF
TRBV11-2	TRBJ2-1	TRBD2	TGTGCCAGCAGCTTAGGAGAGCTACTAGCGGGAGTGAACAATGAGCAGTTCTTC	CASSLGELLAGVNNEQFF
TRBV7-9	TRBJ2-7	NA	TGTGCCAGCAGCTTGAACGATCGAGCCTACGAGCAGTACTTC	CASSLNDRAYEQYF
TRBV19	TRBJ2-2	NA	TGTGCCAGTAGTATAAATTGGGGGACCGGGGAGCTGTTTTTT	CASSINWGTGELFF
TRBV5-1	TRBJ2-3	TRBD2	TGCGCCAGCAGCCCGAGGACTAGCGGGGGCACAGATACGCAGTATTTT	CASSPRTSGGTDTQYF